The 32 T cell receptor beta chains below were found in one sample sequenced in a study of CD8 T cells in ankylosing spondylitis. One entry per CDR3 protein, called by TCRdb with MiXCR from the 5' RACE reads. The repertoire holds roughly 260,000 distinct CDR3 sequences, with over 15% as singletons. Sequencing used blood, either unsorted or a sorted T cell fraction (not recorded which). The receptor source for this set is a male donor with ankylosing spondylitis or in good health (not recorded which).

V and J are TRBV4-1 and TRBJ2-3; tentatively, D is TRBD1 (5 bases). CDR1 and CDR2 from the germline V gene are MGHRA and YSYEKL. The V gene lost 1 base and the J gene lost 2 bases, with 10 bases spanning the gap. This CDR3 contains 15 residues. The CDR3 sequence is CASSQGGLFTDTQYF. CDR3 nucleotides: TGCGCCAGCAGCCAAGGGGGCCTGTTCACAGATACGCAGTATTTT.

This clonotype has a count of ten or more. The chain has TRBV29-1 and TRBJ1-1; 8 positions agree with TRBD1. The V gene end was trimmed by 6 bases and the J gene end by 0 bases; junction bases not matched to a gene: 9. The CDR3 totals 15 residues. Germline assignment: CDR1 SQVTM and CDR2 ANQGSEA. The CDR3 nucleotides are TGCAGCGTAGCAGGGGGCAGCGGAATGAACACTGAAGCTTTCTTT. This gives the protein CSVAGGSGMNTEAFF.

This clonotype showed up just a few times. The chain links TRBV5-1 to TRBJ2-5; TRBD2 is a possible D gene (5 bases). The CDR3 is 14 residues long. Germline V gene data show CDR1 as SGHRS and CDR2 as YFSETQ. V dropped 0 bases and J dropped 0 bases, with 6 bases sitting between them. The CDR3 loop reads CASSLGEYQETQYF. CDR3 nucleotide sequence: TGCGCCAGCAGCTTGGGGGAGTACCAAGAGACCCAGTACTTC. Supplemented by reference TRBV5-1 and TRBJ2-5, the full variable domain reads KAGVTQTPRYLIKTRGQQVTLSCSPISGHRSVSWYQQTPGQGLQFLFEYFSETQRNKGNFPGRFSGRQFSNSRSEMNVSTLELGDSALYLCASSLGEYQETQYFGPGTRLLVL.

The chain couples TRBV12-3 or TRBV12-4 to TRBJ1-3; D unresolved. V was shortened by 4 bases and J by 6 bases, with 13 bases between the two germline ends. This CDR3 is 14 amino acids long. CDR3 DNA sequence: TGTGCCAGCAGTTCCTCCTTCTCGGAAAACACCATATATTTT. It specifies CASSSSFSENTIYF.

In its sample, this clonotype was seen many times. The rearrangement joins TRBV18 to TRBJ1-1, with D unresolved. V lost 2 bases to trimming and J lost 2 bases, with 6 bases between them. The CDR3 runs 13 residues. The V gene's germline CDR1 is KGHSH and CDR2 LQKENI. CDR3 in amino acids: CASSPRENTEAFF. In DNA, the CDR3 is TGTGCCAGCTCACCAAGGGAAAACACTGAAGCTTTCTTT.

This clonotype was seen a handful of times. V usage is TRBV6-5 and J usage is TRBJ1-6, with 7 positions matching TRBD1. CDR3 length: 14 residues. Germline V gene data show CDR1 as MNHEY and CDR2 as SVGAGI. V lost 6 bases, J lost 9 bases, and 8 bases stayed unmatched. This CDR3 is CASRSRGGPSPLHF. The CDR3 DNA reads as TGTGCCAGCAGGTCTCGAGGGGGCCCTTCACCCCTCCACTTT.

This clonotype has just a few counts. The chain carries TRBV20-1 and TRBJ2-3; TRBD2 might be the D (6 bases). Trimming took 5 bases from V and 10 from J, leaving 19 bases between them. The CDR3 is 13 residues long. Germline assignment: CDR1 DFQATT and CDR2 SNEGSKA (reference sequence). The CDR3 bases are TGCAGTGCTCAGCCCCGGGAGCCGCGGGCGCAGTATTTT. It yields the protein CSAQPREPRAQYF.

This clonotype was seen many times. The rearrangement links TRBV5-1 to TRBJ2-2, with a tentative D call TRBD1 (6 bases). The CDR3 contains 16 residues. Trimming removed 0 bases from V and 4 bases from J, with 13 bases in between. Germline CDR1 SGHRS, CDR2 YFSETQ. The CDR3 DNA follows: TGCGCCAGCAGCTTGGTGACAGGCGATATCACCGGGGAGCTGTTTTTT. It yields the protein CASSLVTGDITGELFF.

This clonotype was observed at least ten times. DNA of the CDR3: TGTGCCAGCAGCTCATCAAAGAACTACAATGAGCAGTTCTTC. Its translation: CASSSSKNYNEQFF. The V call is TRBV7-3, the J call TRBJ2-1; D gene ambiguous. Germline lookup yields CDR1 SGHTA and CDR2 FQGTGA. The V and J ends lost 4 bases and 3 bases respectively, with 10 bases between them. This CDR3 region has 14 residues.

This clonotype was seen only a few times. CDR3 DNA: TGTGCCAGCAGCCCGGCGGACAGGGGAAACACCATATATTTT. Its protein is CASSPADRGNTIYF. The J gene is TRBJ1-3, the V gene TRBV3-1, with 7 nucleotides matching TRBD1. Germline CDR1 reads LGHDT; CDR2 reads YNNKEL (reference sequence). The CDR3 loop spans 14 amino acids. V trimming: 4 bases; J trimming: 4 bases; junction bases outside the gene matches: 4.

The rearrangement links TRBV18 to TRBJ1-5, with TRBD1 matching 7 bases. The CDR3 is 16 residues long. The germline gives CDR1 KGHSH, CDR2 LQKENI. Germline trimming cut 3 bases from V and 11 bases from J; bases unmatched to any gene: 16. This chain's CDR3 is CASSPLSGQDQVAQHF. In DNA, the CDR3 is TGTGCCAGCTCACCTTTATCCGGACAGGACCAGGTCGCCCAGCATTTT.

This clonotype was found a few times. V and J are TRBV20-1 and TRBJ2-1; 8 bases agree with TRBD2. J was trimmed by 8 bases and V by 2 bases; bases with no gene match: 8. CDR3 size: 14 residues. Per the germline V gene, CDR1 is DFQATT and CDR2 is SNEGSKA (reference sequence). CDR3: CSARYIPGGDEQFF. In nucleotides, the CDR3 is TGCAGTGCTAGATATATCCCGGGGGGGGATGAGCAGTTCTTC.

The V gene is TRBV27, the J gene TRBJ1-1, with D perhaps TRBD1 (6 bases). CDR1 and CDR2 from the germline V gene are MNHEY and SMNVEV (reference sequence). This CDR3 has 13 residues. Trimming shortened V by 8 bases and J by 0 bases, and 10 bases separated the two germline ends. The CDR3: CASWDNMNTEAFF. For the CDR3, the DNA is TGTGCCAGCTGGGACAACATGAACACTGAAGCTTTCTTT.

The sample holds a few counts of this clonotype. The rearrangement uses TRBV6-1 and TRBJ2-2; 9 bases align to TRBD1. The CDR3 spans 16 residues. Germline V gene data show CDR1 as MNHNS and CDR2 as SASEGT. Trimming at V came to 6 bases and at J to 5 bases, leaving 10 bases not matched to a gene. This CDR3 is CASSQPGQGRTGELFF. The CDR3 nucleotides read TGTGCCAGCAGCCAACCAGGACAGGGGAGGACCGGGGAGCTGTTTTTT.

The chain links TRBV12-3 or TRBV12-4 to TRBJ2-2; D is tentatively TRBD1 or TRBD2 (5 bases each). Trimming pared 3 bases from V and 5 bases from J, leaving 13 bases between. CDR3 length: 15 residues. This CDR3 is CASSFVTGGTGELFF. For the CDR3, the DNA is TGTGCCAGCAGTTTCGTCACAGGCGGGACCGGGGAGCTGTTTTTT.

The rearrangement joins TRBV28 to TRBJ2-5; no firm D call. Germline V gene sequence: CDR1 MDHEN, CDR2 SYDVKM. V gave up 11 bases and J gave up 3 bases, with 19 bases separating them. This CDR3 is 14 amino acids long. CDR3 amino acids: CASSLGQNKETQYF. The CDR3 DNA reads TGTGCCTCGTCTCTCGGGCAGAATAAAGAGACCCAGTACTTC.

The chain couples TRBV12-3 or TRBV12-4 to TRBJ2-7; D ambiguous. V lost 2 bases and J 0 bases, leaving 8 bases between the germline ends. The CDR3 loop spans 14 amino acids. Here the CDR3 DNA reads TGTGCCAGCAGTTTAATCGGTGTCTCCTACGAGCAGTACGTC. Its protein product is CASSLIGVSYEQYV.

This rearrangement joins TRBV29-1 to TRBJ2-1; D unresolved. The CDR3 spans 14 residues. CDR1 is SQVTM, CDR2 ANQGSEA, per germline. Trimming pared 2 bases from V and 8 bases from J, leaving 16 bases between. The CDR3 coding sequence is TGCAGCGTTGAAAGTGGTGGGGTTGCCTATGAGCAGTTCTTC. Amino acid sequence: CSVESGGVAYEQFF.

This chain uses TRBV5-1 with TRBJ2-3; D call uncertain. V was pared by 5 bases and J by 2 bases, with 15 bases between. The CDR3 has 15 residues. The germline V gene has CDR1 SGHRS and CDR2 YFSETQ. CDR3 DNA: TGCGCCAGCAGTCGCCAGTTGCAGATCACAGATACGCAGTATTTT. As protein: CASSRQLQITDTQYF.

This clonotype came up a few times. The CDR3 is CASSHGTDLYQETQYF. For the CDR3, the DNA is TGTGCCAGCAGCCATGGGACAGACCTGTACCAAGAGACCCAGTACTTC. The gene calls are TRBV11-2 and TRBJ2-5, with 7 nucleotides matching TRBD1. Germline V gene sequence: CDR1 SGHAT, CDR2 FQNNGV. V shed 5 bases and J 0 bases; nucleotides not matched to a gene: 9. The CDR3 runs 16 residues.

In regard to this clonotype: At one end, the junction sequence differs from germline, possibly due to a read error. The chain carries TRBV20-1 and TRBJ2-5; 8 bases are a match to TRBD2. The CDR3 contains 17 residues. Germline V gene data show CDR1 as DFQATT and CDR2 as SNEGSKA (reference sequence). CDR3 in amino acids: CCASESWTSRSWETQYF. The CDR3 nucleotides are TGCTGTGCTTCCGAAAGTTGGACTAGCAGGTCATGGGAGACCCAGTACTTC.

This clonotype was detected a few times. This rearrangement joins TRBV10-2 to TRBJ2-1; 13 bases are a match to TRBD2. CDR3 size: 16 residues. Looked up from germline, CDR1 is WSHSY and CDR2 is SAAADI. Germline trimming cut 5 bases from V and 7 bases from J; bases unmatched to any gene: 8. This chain's CDR3 is CASSHPGTSGINEQFF. The CDR3 DNA reads TGCGCCAGCAGTCACCCCGGGACTAGCGGGATTAATGAGCAGTTCTTC.

This clonotype was detected ten times or more. The gene calls are TRBV18 and TRBJ2-7; possibly TRBD1 for D (6 bases). V lost 4 bases, J lost 3 bases, and 13 bases lay in between. CDR3 length: 14 residues. Germline V gives CDR1 KGHSH, CDR2 LQKENI. As DNA, the CDR3 is TGTGCCAGCTCACTCTCAGGGGCAGTCTACGAGCAGTACGTC. It specifies CASSLSGAVYEQYV.

The V gene is TRBV10-3, the J gene TRBJ1-1; D is possibly TRBD1 (6 bases). Germline V lookup: CDR1 ENHRY, CDR2 SYGVKD. V was trimmed by 10 bases and J by 7 bases, leaving 22 bases between them. This CDR3 contains 14 residues. CDR3 residues: CATTAMAGEVEAFF. CDR3 nucleotide sequence: TGTGCCACAACGGCTATGGCAGGGGAGGTTGAAGCTTTCTTT.

This chain uses TRBV29-1 with TRBJ2-1; 7 nucleotides align to TRBD2. The germline V gene has CDR1 SQVTM and CDR2 ANQGSEA. There are 12 residues in the CDR3. The junction had 5 bases not matched to a gene; V was cut back by 5 bases and J by 7 bases. CDR3 protein: CSVWGGGNEQFF. Written as DNA, the CDR3 is TGCAGCGTTTGGGGGGGAGGTAATGAGCAGTTCTTC.

The chain combines TRBV10-3 with TRBJ2-3, with 9 bases matching TRBD2. CDR1 ENHRY and CDR2 SYGVKD come from the germline V gene. The length of the CDR3 is 16 residues. With 10 bases clipped from V and 2 bases from J, the junction kept 13 bases outside the gene matches. CDR3 sequence reads: CATISGAGGPTDTQYF. CDR3 sequence (DNA): TGTGCCACCATATCAGGGGCGGGGGGGCCCACAGATACGCAGTATTTT.

This clonotype has only a few counts. The chain employs TRBV12-3 or TRBV12-4 and TRBJ2-5; no definite D call. V was shortened by 4 bases and J by 7 bases, with 10 bases between the two germline ends. The CDR3 is 12 amino acids. The CDR3 region has the DNA TGTGCCAGCAGTTATGGCGGCGGGACCCAGTACTTC. Translation: CASSYGGGTQYF.

The chain has TRBV2 and TRBJ1-4; 10 nucleotides line up with TRBD1. Trimming at V came to 6 bases and at J to 2 bases, leaving 3 bases not matched to a gene. This CDR3 region has 15 residues. Germline loops: CDR1 SNHLY, CDR2 FYNNEI. CDR3: CASRRQGATNEKLFF. As DNA, the CDR3 is TGTGCCAGCAGACGACAGGGGGCCACTAATGAAAAACTGTTTTTT.

The sample holds a few counts of this clonotype. CDR3 bases: TGTGCCAGCAGGGCGGGGCTCATGAACACCGGGGAGCTGTTTTTT. Its protein product is CASRAGLMNTGELFF. The V call is TRBV7-2, the J call TRBJ2-2; the D gene is possibly TRBD2 (6 bases). V was pared by 6 bases and J by 1 base, with 12 bases between. CDR1 is SGHTA and CDR2 is FQGNSA in the germline V gene. This CDR3 region has 15 residues. The full variable domain, rest sourced from reference TRBV7-2 and TRBJ2-2, is GAGVSQSPSNKVTEKGKDVELRCDPISGHTALYWYRQSLGQGLEFLIYFQGNSAPDKSGLPSDRFSAERTGGSVSTLTIQRTQQEDSAVYLCASRAGLMNTGELFFGEGSRLTVL.

The V and J genes are TRBV7-3 and TRBJ2-3, with a possible D match to TRBD2 (5 bases). V lost 4 bases and J lost 2, with 10 bases in between. This CDR3 is 14 amino acids long. Germline V gene sequence: CDR1 SGHTA, CDR2 FQGTGA. CDR3 DNA: TGTGCCAGCAGCTCGGACTCATACACAGATACGCAGTATTTT. This sequence encodes CASSSDSYTDTQYF.

In its sample, this clonotype was seen many times. The gene calls are TRBV20-1 and TRBJ2-5; TRBD1 matches at 7 bases. Germline values: CDR1 DFQATT, CDR2 SNEGSKA (reference sequence). The J segment lost 4 bases and the V segment lost 1 base, leaving 0 bases of the junction unmatched. The CDR3 has 12 residues. The CDR3 reads CSARAGGETQYF. For the CDR3, the DNA is TGCAGTGCTAGAGCAGGGGGAGAGACCCAGTACTTC.

This clonotype showed up many times. The chain combines TRBV20-1 with TRBJ2-5; no firm D call. The length of the CDR3 is 14 residues. Trimming cost V 5 bases and J 5 bases, with 18 bases left between them. CDR1 and CDR2 from the germline V gene are DFQATT and SNEGSKA (reference sequence). The CDR3 region has the DNA TGCAGTGCTGGTCTAATGGGTCTCAGGGAGACCCAGTACTTC. Protein sequence: CSAGLMGLRETQYF.